This T cell receptor beta chain was identified during a study of cytomegalovirus exposure and HLA in healthy donors. Germline values: CDR1 SGHNT, CDR2 YENEEA. V gave up 0 bases and J gave up 7 bases, with 19 bases separating them. CDR3 size: 17 residues. Primers: 60 Vbeta forward and 13 Jbeta reverse. Using immunoSEQ multiplex PCR, the repertoire was profiled, and TCRdb retains in-frame clones only, with some absent. The table records some 120,000 clones, around 73% of them present only once. The chain links TRBV11-3 to TRBJ2-1; D is unclear. The clonotype was recovered from a young man in good health and CMV-seropositive. The sequenced sample consisted of PBMCs. The CDR3: CASSLDVGAASKNEQFF. In nucleotides, the CDR3 is TGTGCCAGCAGCTTAGACGTTGGAGCTGCTAGTAAGAATGAGCAGTTCTTC.